The sequence of this T cell receptor beta chain was determined in a study of T cells after yellow fever vaccination. Across the study: SMART-Seq v4 Ultra Low Input prepared the low-cell-number fractions.

Overall study findings and caveats: Booster sampling recovered most clones from primary vaccination (under 97% CD4, roughly 86% CD8).

CDR1 and CDR2 (germline): LNHNV, YYDKDF (reference sequence). Trimming pared 0 bases from V and 1 base from J, leaving 6 bases between. This CDR3 comprises 14 residues. Note on this clonotype: Its specificity is unknown.

Universal primer sites and UMIs were introduced during 5'RACE template-switching synthesis of TCR cDNA. One entry per CDR3 protein results from TCRdb running MiXCR on the 5' RACE reads. This table holds almost 600,000 distinct CDR3 sequences, approximately 13% found once. The clonotype comes from a man aged 25-40 years who received the YFV17D yellow fever vaccine. The gene calls are TRBV15 and TRBJ1-2; D not resolved. The source was PBMCs, collected on the day of the yellow fever booster vaccination. CDR3 region: CATSRDRVNYGYTF. In nucleotides, the CDR3 is TGTGCCACCAGCAGAGATCGGGTTAACTATGGCTACACCTTC.